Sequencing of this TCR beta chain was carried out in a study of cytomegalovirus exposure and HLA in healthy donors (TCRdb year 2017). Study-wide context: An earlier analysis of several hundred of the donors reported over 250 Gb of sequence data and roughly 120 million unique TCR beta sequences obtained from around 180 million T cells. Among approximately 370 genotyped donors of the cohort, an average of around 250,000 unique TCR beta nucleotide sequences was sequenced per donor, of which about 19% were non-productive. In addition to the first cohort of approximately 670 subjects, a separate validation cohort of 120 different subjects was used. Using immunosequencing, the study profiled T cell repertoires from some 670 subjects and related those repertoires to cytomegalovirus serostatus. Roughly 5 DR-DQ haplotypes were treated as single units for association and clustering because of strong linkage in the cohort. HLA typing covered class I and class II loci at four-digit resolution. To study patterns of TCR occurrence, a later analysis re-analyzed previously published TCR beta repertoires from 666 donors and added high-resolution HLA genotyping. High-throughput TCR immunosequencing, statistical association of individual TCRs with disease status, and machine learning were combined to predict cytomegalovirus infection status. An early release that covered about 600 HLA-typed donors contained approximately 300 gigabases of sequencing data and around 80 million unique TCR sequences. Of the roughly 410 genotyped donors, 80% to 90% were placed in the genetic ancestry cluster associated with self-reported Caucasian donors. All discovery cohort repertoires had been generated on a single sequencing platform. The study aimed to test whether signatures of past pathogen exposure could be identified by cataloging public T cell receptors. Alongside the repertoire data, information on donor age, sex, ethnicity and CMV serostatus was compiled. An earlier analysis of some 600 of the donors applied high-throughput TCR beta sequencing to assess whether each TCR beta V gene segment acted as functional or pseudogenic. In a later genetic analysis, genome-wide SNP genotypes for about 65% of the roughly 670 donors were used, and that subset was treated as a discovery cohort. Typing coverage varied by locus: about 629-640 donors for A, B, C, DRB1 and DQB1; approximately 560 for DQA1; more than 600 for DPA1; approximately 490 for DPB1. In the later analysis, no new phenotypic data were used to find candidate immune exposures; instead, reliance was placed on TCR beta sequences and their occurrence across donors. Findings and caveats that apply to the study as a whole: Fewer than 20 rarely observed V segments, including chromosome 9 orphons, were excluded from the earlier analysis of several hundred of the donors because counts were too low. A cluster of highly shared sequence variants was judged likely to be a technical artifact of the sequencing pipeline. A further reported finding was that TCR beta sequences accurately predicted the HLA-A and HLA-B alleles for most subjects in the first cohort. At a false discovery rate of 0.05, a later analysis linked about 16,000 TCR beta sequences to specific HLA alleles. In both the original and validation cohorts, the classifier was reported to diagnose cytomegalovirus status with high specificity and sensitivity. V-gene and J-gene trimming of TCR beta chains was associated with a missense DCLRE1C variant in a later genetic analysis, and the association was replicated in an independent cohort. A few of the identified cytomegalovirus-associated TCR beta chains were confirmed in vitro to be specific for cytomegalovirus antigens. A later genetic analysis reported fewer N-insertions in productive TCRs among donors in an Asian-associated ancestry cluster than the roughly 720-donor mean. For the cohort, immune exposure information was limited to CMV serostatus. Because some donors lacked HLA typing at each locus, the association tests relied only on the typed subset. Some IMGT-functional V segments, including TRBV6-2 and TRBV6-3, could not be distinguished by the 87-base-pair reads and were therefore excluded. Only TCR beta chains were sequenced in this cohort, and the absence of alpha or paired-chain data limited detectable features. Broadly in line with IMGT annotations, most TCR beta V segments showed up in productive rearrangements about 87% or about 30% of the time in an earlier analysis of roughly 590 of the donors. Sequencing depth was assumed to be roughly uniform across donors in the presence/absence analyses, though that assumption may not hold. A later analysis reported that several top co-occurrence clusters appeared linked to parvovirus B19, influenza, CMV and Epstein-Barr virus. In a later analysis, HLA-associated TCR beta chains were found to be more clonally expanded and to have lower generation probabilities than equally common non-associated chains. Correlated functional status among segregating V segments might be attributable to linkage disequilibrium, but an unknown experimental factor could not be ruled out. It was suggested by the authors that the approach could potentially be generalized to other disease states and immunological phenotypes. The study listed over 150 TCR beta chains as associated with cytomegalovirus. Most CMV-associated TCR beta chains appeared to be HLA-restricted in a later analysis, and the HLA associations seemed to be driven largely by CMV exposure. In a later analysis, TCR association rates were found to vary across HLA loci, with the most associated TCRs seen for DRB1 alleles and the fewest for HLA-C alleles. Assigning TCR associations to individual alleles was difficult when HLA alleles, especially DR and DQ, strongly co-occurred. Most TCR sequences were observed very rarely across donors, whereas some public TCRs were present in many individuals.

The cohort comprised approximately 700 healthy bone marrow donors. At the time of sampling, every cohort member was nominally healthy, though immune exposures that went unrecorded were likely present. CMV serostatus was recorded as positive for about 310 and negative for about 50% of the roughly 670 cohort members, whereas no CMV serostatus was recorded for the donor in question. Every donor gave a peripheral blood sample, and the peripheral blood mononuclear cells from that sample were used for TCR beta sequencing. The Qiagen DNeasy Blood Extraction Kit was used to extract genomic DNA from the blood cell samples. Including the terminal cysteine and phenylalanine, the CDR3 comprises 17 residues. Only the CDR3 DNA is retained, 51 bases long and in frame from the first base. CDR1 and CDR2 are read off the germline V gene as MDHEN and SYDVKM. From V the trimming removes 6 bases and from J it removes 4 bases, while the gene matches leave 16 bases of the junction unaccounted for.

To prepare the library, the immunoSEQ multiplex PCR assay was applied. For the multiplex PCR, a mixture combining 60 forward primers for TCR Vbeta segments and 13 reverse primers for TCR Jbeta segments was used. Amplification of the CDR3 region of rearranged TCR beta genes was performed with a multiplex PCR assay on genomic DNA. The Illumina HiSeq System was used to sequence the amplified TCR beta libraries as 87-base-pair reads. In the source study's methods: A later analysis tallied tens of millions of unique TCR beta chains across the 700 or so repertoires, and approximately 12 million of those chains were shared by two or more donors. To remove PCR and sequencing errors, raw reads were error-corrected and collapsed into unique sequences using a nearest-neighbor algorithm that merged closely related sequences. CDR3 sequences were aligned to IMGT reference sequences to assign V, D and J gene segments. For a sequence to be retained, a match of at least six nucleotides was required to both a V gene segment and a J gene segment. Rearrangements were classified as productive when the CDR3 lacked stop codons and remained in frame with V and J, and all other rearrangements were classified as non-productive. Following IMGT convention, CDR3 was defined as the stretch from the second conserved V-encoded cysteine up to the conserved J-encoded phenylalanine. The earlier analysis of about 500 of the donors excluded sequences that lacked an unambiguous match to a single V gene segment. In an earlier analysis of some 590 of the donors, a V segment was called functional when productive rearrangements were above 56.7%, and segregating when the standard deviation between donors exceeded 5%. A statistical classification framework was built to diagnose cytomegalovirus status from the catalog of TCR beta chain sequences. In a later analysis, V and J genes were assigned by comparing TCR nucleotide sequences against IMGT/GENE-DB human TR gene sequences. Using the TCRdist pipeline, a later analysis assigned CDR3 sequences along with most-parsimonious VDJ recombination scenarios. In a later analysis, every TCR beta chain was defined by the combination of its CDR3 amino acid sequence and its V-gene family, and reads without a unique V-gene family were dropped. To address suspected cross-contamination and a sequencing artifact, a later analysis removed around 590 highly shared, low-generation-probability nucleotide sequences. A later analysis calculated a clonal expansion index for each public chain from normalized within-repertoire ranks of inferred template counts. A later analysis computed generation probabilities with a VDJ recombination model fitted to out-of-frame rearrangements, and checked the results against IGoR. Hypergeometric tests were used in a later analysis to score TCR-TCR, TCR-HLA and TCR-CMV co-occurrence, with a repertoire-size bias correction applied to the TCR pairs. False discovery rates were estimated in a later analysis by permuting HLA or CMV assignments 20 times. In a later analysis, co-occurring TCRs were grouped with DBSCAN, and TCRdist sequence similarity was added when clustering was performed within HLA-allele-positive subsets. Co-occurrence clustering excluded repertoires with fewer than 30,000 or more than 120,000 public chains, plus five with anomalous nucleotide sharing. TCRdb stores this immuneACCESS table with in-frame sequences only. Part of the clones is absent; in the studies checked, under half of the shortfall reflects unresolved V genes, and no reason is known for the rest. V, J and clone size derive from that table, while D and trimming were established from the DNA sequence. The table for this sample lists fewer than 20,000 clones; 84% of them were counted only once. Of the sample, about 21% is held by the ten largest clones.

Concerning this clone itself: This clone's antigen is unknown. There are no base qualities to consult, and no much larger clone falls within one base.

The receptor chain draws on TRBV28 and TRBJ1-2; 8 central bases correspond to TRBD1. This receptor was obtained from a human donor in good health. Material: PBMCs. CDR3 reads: CASSIPQGAEPIYGYTF. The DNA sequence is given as TGTGCCAGCAGCATTCCTCAGGGGGCAGAGCCGATCTATGGCTACACCTTC.